A single T cell receptor beta chain is shown here with its context. This CDR3 has 15 residues. Per germline, CDR1 DFQATT and CDR2 SNEGSKA (reference sequence). These data originate in a study of blood T cells in healthy people across ages. For the second PCR, which ran for roughly 6 to 11 cycles, a sample-barcoded 5' primer and a J-beta primer mix were used. Using its own MiXCR run on the 5' RACE reads, TCRdb lists one record per CDR3 protein. Altogether hundreds of thousands of distinct CDR3 sequences are present, roughly 20% being singletons, with the ten largest covering 3.5% to 4%. The material sequenced was blood. This chain joins TRBV20-1 and TRBJ2-7; weak D call: TRBD2 (6 bases). The J call may not be correct, given that the DNA end is closer to TRBJ2-1. This receptor was taken from a man in his sixties or seventies in good health. CDR3 in amino acids: CSALVTGAGYNEQFF. The CDR3 bases are TGCAGTGCCCTAGTAACGGGAGCAGGCTACAATGAGCAGTTCTTC.